This T cell receptor (beta chain) originates from a study of Tregs in tolerant kidney transplant recipients. Repertoires were generated with immunoSEQ multiplex PCR, while TCRdb's copy carries only in-frame clones and drops some. Among about 94,000 clones listed, 93% were seen once. The TCR was taken from a human donor who received a combined kidney and bone marrow transplant. The sequences come from CD4+ T cells from blood, collected before the transplant.

CDR3 amino acids: CASSGASPRGGAFF. The CDR3 DNA reads TGTGCCAGCTCGGGGGCATCGCCTCGGGGGGGAGCTTTCTTT. The V and J genes are TRBV18 and TRBJ1-1; D is possibly TRBD1 (6 bases). The CDR3 is made up of 14 amino acids. In germline, CDR1 is KGHSH, CDR2 LQKENI. Trimming took 6 bases from V and 10 from J, leaving 21 bases between them. Looking up the rest from reference TRBV18 and TRBJ1-1 gives the full variable domain: NAGVMQNPRHLVRRRGQEARLRCSPMKGHSHVYWYRQLPEEGLKFMVYLQKENIIDESGMPKERFSAEFPKEGPSILRIQQVVRGDSAAYFCASSGASPRGGAFFGQGTRLTVV.